Presented here are 21 T cell receptor beta chains from one specimen sequenced in a study of shared clonotypes between healthy human individuals (dated by TCRdb to 2020 to 2022). The library was made by the immunoSEQ multiplex PCR assay. The table comes from immuneACCESS by way of TCRdb, which keeps in-frame sequences with V and J called. Part of the clones is missing from these tables; in studies checked, under half for an unresolved V gene and the rest for unknown reasons. For this sample the table gives 500,000 to 650,000 clones, of which 70% to 80% were detected only once. The top ten hold around 11% of the sample. The sample comprised PBMCs. These receptors came from a woman in her thirties or forties in good health. Some clones in this sample may be carry-over from other donors' samples.

The chain employs TRBV4-2 and TRBJ2-5; D is unclear. The CDR3 length is 14 residues. CDR1 LGHNA and CDR2 YNFKEQ come from the germline V gene. The germline V and J ends were trimmed by 0 bases and 5 bases, with 10 bases remaining between them. The CDR3 loop is CASSQDPGSETQYF. CDR3 nucleotides: TGTGCCAGCAGCCAAGATCCTGGATCGGAGACCCAGTACTTC.

CDR3: CASSFRLVGEQFF. The CDR3 coding sequence is TGTGCCAGCAGTTTTCGGCTAGTAGGTGAGCAGTTCTTC. The chain is built from TRBV27 and TRBJ2-1; D unresolved. Trimming shortened V by 3 bases and J by 9 bases, and 12 bases separated the two germline ends. The germline V gene has CDR1 MNHEY and CDR2 SMNVEV (reference sequence). The CDR3 has 13 residues.

This chain joins TRBV30 and TRBJ1-5, with TRBD1 matching over 7 bases. The J segment lost 3 bases and the V segment lost 1 base, leaving 3 bases of the junction unmatched. Germline values: CDR1 GTSNPN, CDR2 SVGIG (reference sequence). CDR3 size: 14 residues. CDR3 nucleotide sequence: TGTGCCTGGAGTGGGGACAGCCCCAATCAGCCCCAGCATTTT. It yields the protein CAWSGDSPNQPQHF.

V usage is TRBV10-3 and J usage is TRBJ1-2; D ambiguous. The CDR3 covers 16 residues. Germline values: CDR1 ENHRY, CDR2 SYGVKD. V was cut by 0 bases and J by 2 bases, with 13 bases left in between. CDR3 nucleotide sequence: TGTGCCATCAGTGAGTCGTTTGGCGGATTAAACTATGGCTACACCTTC. It codes for CAISESFGGLNYGYTF.

This sequence joins TRBV28 and TRBJ1-2; D not resolved. This CDR3 region has 14 residues. Trimming shortened V by 6 bases and J by 3 bases, and 14 bases separated the two germline ends. From germline, CDR1 is MDHEN and CDR2 SYDVKM. As DNA, the CDR3 is TGTGCCAGCAGGGCCCCGGGCGGCGACTATGGCTACACCTTC. Translated, it gives CASRAPGGDYGYTF.

The genes are TRBV28 and TRBJ2-7, with TRBD2 matching over 11 bases. Germline trimming cut 4 bases from V and 3 bases from J; bases unmatched to any gene: 5. The CDR3 is 15 residues long. Germline V gene lookup returns CDR1 MDHEN and CDR2 SYDVKM. CDR3 coding DNA: TGTGCCAGCAGTTCTCTAGCGGGAGGTGACTACGAGCAGTACTTC. This gives the protein CASSSLAGGDYEQYF.

The chain carries TRBV4-1 and TRBJ2-1; 7 bases match TRBD2. CDR3 length: 18 residues. V shed 0 bases, J shed 4 bases, and the junction held 12 bases outside the gene matches. The germline gives CDR1 MGHRA, CDR2 YSYEKL. CDR3 nucleotide sequence: TGCGCCAGCAGCCAAGAAGGGCTACTGCGGGAGCCTTACAATGAGCAGTTCTTC. Translated, it gives CASSQEGLLREPYNEQFF.

This clone has just one count. The V and J genes are TRBV5-1 and TRBJ2-3; TRBD1 agrees at 12 bases. This CDR3 comprises 17 residues. V gave up 4 bases and J gave up 8 bases; unmatched junction bases: 14. CDR1 and CDR2 from the germline V gene are SGHRS and YFSETQ. The CDR3 DNA reads TGCGCCAGCAGCGTCACCGGGACAGGGGGCGCAGCAGGTACGCAGTATTTT. Translated, it gives CASSVTGTGGAAGTQYF. Looking up the rest from reference TRBV5-1 and TRBJ2-3 gives the full variable domain: KAGVTQTPRYLIKTRGQQVTLSCSPISGHRSVSWYQQTPGQGLQFLFEYFSETQRNKGNFPGRFSGRQFSNSRSEMNVSTLELGDSALYLCASSVTGTGGAAGTQYFGPGTRLTVL.

This clone was seen more than once but under ten times. This sequence joins TRBV7-9 and TRBJ1-2; no clear D gene. The V end was cut by 0 bases, the J end by 7 bases, with 6 bases between. The germline V gene encodes CDR1 SEHNR and CDR2 FQNEAQ (reference sequence). This CDR3 contains 12 residues. The CDR3 DNA follows: TGTGCCAGCAGCTTAGCTAAGGTTGGCTACACCTTC. Amino acid sequence: CASSLAKVGYTF.

In its sample, this clone was seen a few times. The CDR3 sequence: CAWTRTVTDTQYF. The DNA of the CDR3 is TGTGCCTGGACCAGGACAGTCACAGATACGCAGTATTTT. The chain is built from TRBV30 and TRBJ2-3; a weak D match, TRBD1 (6 bases). Trimming took 4 bases from V and 2 from J, leaving 10 bases between them. CDR1 is GTSNPN, CDR2 SVGIG, per germline (reference sequence). The CDR3 totals 13 residues.

The chain joins TRBV4-3 to TRBJ1-2; D is ambiguous. V was pared by 0 bases and J by 10 bases, with 15 bases between. CDR3 size: 14 residues. Germline V gene sequence: CDR1 LGHNA, CDR2 YSLEER. CDR3 bases: TGCGCCAGCAGCCAAGATTACGGGCAGGCTGTCTACACCTTC. Amino acid sequence: CASSQDYGQAVYTF.

As concerns this clone: This CDR3 is also generated by other DNA sequences in the sample. This rearrangement joins TRBV4-2 to TRBJ2-7; perhaps TRBD2 as D (6 bases). This CDR3 contains 15 residues. The V gene's germline CDR1 is LGHNA and CDR2 YNFKEQ. The V end was cut by 1 base, the J end by 2 bases, with 12 bases between. The CDR3 region has the DNA TGTGCCAGCAGCCAAGTAACGAGCGGGCCCTACGAGCAGTACTTC. Its translation: CASSQVTSGPYEQYF.

The J gene is TRBJ2-2, the V gene TRBV11-2; D might be TRBD2 (6 bases). Trimming stripped 1 base from V and 6 bases from J, with 9 bases between. CDR3 size: 14 residues. Germline CDR1 and CDR2: SGHAT and FQNNGV. The CDR3 reads CASSLAGEAGELFF. DNA of the CDR3: TGTGCCAGCAGCTTAGCGGGAGAAGCCGGGGAGCTGTTTTTT.

The V and J genes are TRBV10-2 and TRBJ1-5; unclear D gene. CDR1 is WSHSY, CDR2 SAAADI, per germline. CDR3 length: 14 amino acids. The germline V and J ends were trimmed by 2 bases and 6 bases, with 11 bases remaining between them. CDR3 sequence: CASSETGWTQPQHF. In DNA, the CDR3 is TGCGCCAGCAGTGAGACGGGCTGGACTCAGCCCCAGCATTTT.

This chain links TRBV2 with TRBJ2-2; 13 bases match TRBD2. This CDR3 region has 18 residues. The trim removed 8 bases at V and 5 bases at J, leaving 14 bases unmatched. CDR1 SNHLY and CDR2 FYNNEI come from the germline V gene. The CDR3 sequence is CASVARVGLAGFTGELFF. The CDR3 bases are TGTGCCAGCGTCGCTAGGGTGGGACTAGCGGGATTTACCGGGGAGCTGTTTTTT.

The gene calls are TRBV6-1 and TRBJ2-1; tentatively, D is TRBD2 (6 bases). Germline V lookup: CDR1 MNHNS, CDR2 SASEGT. The germline V and J ends were trimmed by 3 bases and 1 base, with 7 bases remaining between them. The CDR3 is 14 amino acids. DNA for the CDR3: TGTGCCAGCAGTGAGGGACTGTCCTACAATGAGCAGTTCTTC. This codes for CASSEGLSYNEQFF.

This chain links TRBV15 with TRBJ1-3; D not certain. Germline-derived CDR1 and CDR2 are LNHNV and YYDKDF (reference sequence). This CDR3 is built from 15 residues. V dropped 0 bases and J dropped 3 bases, with 9 bases sitting between them. The CDR3 protein is CATSRDWGVGNTIYF. The CDR3 DNA reads TGTGCCACCAGCAGAGACTGGGGAGTTGGAAACACCATATATTTT.

This chain links TRBV6-1 with TRBJ1-1; D remains unclear. V was cut by 4 bases and J by 4 bases, with 16 bases left in between. The germline V gene has CDR1 MNHNS and CDR2 SASEGT. The CDR3 extends over 15 amino acids. CDR3 coding DNA: TGTGCCAGCAGTGCCGGACCCTCGAGAGGCACTGAAGCTTTCTTT. It translates to CASSAGPSRGTEAFF.

The rearrangement links TRBV5-1 to TRBJ2-2; 9 nucleotides line up with TRBD2. Germline CDR1 reads SGHRS; CDR2 reads YFSETQ. The CDR3 totals 16 residues. V shed 5 bases, J shed 4 bases, and the junction held 9 bases outside the gene matches. The CDR3 DNA is TGCGCCAGCAGTTCGAGAGCTAGCGGGGTCACCGGGGAGCTGTTTTTT. Its translation: CASSSRASGVTGELFF.

This chain uses TRBV7-2 with TRBJ1-2; no clear D gene. This CDR3 contains 14 residues. V shed 2 bases and J shed 7 bases, with 14 bases lying between them. Germline CDR1 and CDR2: SGHTA and FQGNSA. DNA of the CDR3: TGTGCCAGCAGCTTAAACGGGGAACTCCTTGGCTACACCTTC. This codes for CASSLNGELLGYTF.

The J gene is TRBJ2-7, the V gene TRBV6-1; 9 positions match TRBD1. Germline CDR1 MNHNS, CDR2 SASEGT. V lost 4 bases to trimming and J lost 2 bases; unmatched junction nucleotides: 6. The CDR3 extends over 15 amino acids. DNA for the CDR3: TGTGCCAGCAGTGTGGGGACAGGGTCGACCTACGAGCAGTACTTC. Translation gives CASSVGTGSTYEQYF.